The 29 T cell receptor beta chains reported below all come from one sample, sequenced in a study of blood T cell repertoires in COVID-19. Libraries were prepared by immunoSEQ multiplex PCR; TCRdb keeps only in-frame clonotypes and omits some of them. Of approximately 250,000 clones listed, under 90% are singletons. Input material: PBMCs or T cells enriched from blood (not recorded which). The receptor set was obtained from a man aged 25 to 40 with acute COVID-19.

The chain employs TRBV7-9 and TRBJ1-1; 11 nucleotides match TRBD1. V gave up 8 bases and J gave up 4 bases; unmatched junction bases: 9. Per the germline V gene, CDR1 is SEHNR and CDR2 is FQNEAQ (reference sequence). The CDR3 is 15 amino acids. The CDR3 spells CASGLTGTGGTEAFF. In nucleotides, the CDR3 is TGTGCCAGCGGCCTTACCGGGACAGGGGGCACTGAAGCTTTCTTT. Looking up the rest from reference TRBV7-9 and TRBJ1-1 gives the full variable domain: DTGVSQNPRHKITKRGQNVTFRCDPISEHNRLYWYRQTLGQGPEFLTYFQNEAQLEKSRLLSDRFSAERPKGSFSTLEIQRTEQGDSAMYLCASGLTGTGGTEAFFGQGTRLTVV.

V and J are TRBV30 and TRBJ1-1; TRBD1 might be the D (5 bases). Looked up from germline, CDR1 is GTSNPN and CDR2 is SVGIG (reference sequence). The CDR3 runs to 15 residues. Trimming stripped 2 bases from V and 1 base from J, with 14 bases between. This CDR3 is CAWSIEGLPNTEAFF. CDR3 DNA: TGTGCCTGGAGTATCGAGGGACTTCCGAACACTGAAGCTTTCTTT.

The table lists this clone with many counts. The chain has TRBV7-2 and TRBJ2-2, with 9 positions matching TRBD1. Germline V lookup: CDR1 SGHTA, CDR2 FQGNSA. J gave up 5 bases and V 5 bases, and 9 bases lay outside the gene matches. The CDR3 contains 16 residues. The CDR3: CASSKFRDRATGELFF. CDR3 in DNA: TGTGCCAGCAGCAAGTTCCGGGACAGGGCTACCGGGGAGCTGTTTTTT.

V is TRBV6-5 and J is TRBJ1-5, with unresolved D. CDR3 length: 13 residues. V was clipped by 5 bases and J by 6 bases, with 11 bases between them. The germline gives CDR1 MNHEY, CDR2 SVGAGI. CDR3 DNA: TGTGCCAGCAGTCCCCGAGAGGGTCAGCCCCAGCATTTT. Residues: CASSPREGQPQHF.

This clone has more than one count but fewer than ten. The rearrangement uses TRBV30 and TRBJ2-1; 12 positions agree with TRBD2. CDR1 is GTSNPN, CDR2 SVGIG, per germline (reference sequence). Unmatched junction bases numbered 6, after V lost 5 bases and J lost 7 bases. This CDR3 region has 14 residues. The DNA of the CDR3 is TGTGCCTGGGCTTCTAGCGGGAGGGGAAATGAGCAGTTCTTC. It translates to CAWASSGRGNEQFF.

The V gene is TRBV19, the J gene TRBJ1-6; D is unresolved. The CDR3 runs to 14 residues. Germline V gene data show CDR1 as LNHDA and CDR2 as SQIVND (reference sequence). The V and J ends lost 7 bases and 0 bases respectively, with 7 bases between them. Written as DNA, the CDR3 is TGTGCCAGTACCGCGTTCTCCTATAATTCACCCCTCCACTTT. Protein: CASTAFSYNSPLHF.

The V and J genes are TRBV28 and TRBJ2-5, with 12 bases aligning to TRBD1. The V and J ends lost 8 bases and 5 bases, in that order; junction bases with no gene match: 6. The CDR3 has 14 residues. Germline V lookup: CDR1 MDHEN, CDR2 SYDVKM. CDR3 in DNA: TGTGCCAGCGCAGGGGACAGGGGGCTGGAGACCCAGTACTTC. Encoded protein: CASAGDRGLETQYF.

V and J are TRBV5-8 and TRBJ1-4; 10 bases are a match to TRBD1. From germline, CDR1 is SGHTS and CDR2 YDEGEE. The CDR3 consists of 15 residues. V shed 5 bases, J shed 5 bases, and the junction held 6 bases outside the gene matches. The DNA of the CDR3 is TGTGCCAGCAGAAAACCGGGACAGGGGAATGAAAAACTGTTTTTT. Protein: CASRKPGQGNEKLFF.

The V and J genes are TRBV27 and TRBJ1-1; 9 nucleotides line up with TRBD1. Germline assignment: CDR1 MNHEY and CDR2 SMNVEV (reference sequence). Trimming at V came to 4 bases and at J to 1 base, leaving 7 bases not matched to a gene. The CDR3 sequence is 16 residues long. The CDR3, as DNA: TGTGCCAGCAGTTCACCGGGACAGGGCGCGAACACTGAAGCTTTCTTT. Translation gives CASSSPGQGANTEAFF.

In DNA, the CDR3 is TGTGCCAGCAGTCCCTTCTACGAGCAGTACGTC. It encodes CASSPFYEQYV. The gene calls are TRBV2 and TRBJ2-7; the D is unclear. Trimming stripped 5 bases from V and 3 bases from J, with 5 bases between. The CDR3 length is 11 residues. CDR1 and CDR2 from the germline V gene are SNHLY and FYNNEI.

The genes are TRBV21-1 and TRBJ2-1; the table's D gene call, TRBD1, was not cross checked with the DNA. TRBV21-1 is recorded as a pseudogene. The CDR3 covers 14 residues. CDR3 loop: CASSKDRDSLQQFF. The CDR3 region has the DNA TGTGCCAGCAGCAAAGACCGGGACAGCTTACAGCAGTTCTTC.

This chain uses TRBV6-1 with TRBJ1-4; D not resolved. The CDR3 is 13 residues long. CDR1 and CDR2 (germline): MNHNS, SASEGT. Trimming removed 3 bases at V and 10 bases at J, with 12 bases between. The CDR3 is CASSDDPRRKLFF. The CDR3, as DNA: TGTGCCAGCAGTGACGATCCCCGTAGAAAACTGTTTTTT.

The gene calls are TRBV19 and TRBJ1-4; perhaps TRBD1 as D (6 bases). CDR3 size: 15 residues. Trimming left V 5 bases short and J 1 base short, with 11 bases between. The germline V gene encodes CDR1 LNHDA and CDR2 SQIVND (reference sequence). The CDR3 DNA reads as TGTGCCAGTAGTGCCAGGGGTCGAACTAATGAAAAACTGTTTTTT. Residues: CASSARGRTNEKLFF.

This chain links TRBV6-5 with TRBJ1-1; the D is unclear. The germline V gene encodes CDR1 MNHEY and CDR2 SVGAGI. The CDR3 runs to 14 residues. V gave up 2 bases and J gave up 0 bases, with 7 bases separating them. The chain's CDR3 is CASSYQQLNTEAFF. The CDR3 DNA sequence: TGTGCCAGCAGTTACCAACAGTTGAACACTGAAGCTTTCTTT.

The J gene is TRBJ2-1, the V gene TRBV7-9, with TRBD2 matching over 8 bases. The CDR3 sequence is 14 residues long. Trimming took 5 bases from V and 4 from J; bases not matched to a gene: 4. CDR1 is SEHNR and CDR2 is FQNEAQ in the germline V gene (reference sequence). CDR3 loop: CASSHGRAYNEQFF. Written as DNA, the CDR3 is TGTGCCAGCAGCCACGGGAGGGCTTACAATGAGCAGTTCTTC.

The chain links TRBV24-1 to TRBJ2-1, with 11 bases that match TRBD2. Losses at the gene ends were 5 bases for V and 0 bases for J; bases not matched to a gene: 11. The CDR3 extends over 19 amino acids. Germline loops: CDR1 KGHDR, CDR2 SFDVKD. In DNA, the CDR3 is TGTGCCACCAGTGCAAAACTAGCGGGGGCCGTCCCCTCCTACAATGAGCAGTTCTTC. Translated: CATSAKLAGAVPSYNEQFF.

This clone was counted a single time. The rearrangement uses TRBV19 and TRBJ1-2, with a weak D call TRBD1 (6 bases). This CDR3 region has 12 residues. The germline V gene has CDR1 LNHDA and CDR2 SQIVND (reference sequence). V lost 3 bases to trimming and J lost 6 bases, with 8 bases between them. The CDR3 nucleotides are TGTGCCAGTAGTATGGCAGGGGATGGCTACACCTTC. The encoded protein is CASSMAGDGYTF.

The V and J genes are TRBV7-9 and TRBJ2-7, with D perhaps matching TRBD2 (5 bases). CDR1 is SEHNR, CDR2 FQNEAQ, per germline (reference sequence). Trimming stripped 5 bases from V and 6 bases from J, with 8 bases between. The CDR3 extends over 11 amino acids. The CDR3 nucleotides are TGTGCCAGCAGCCTCGGGGTCGAGCAGTACGTC. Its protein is CASSLGVEQYV.

This chain's CDR3 is CASSQGVTKGGSPLHF. CDR3 nucleotides: TGTGCCAGCAGCCAAGGAGTGACAAAAGGGGGTTCACCCCTCCACTTT. The chain couples TRBV3-1 (or the pseudogene TRBV3-2) to TRBJ1-6; TRBD1 might be the D (6 bases). V was trimmed by 1 base and J by 9 bases, leaving 16 bases between them. The CDR3 has 16 amino acids. Germline lookup yields CDR1 LGHDT and CDR2 YNNKEL (reference sequence).

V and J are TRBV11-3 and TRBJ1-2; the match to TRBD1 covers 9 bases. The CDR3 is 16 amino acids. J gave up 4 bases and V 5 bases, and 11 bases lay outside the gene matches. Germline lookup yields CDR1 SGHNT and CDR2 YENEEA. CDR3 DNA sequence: TGTGCCAGCAGCGCCGGGGACAGGGCGCTCCGCTATGGCTACACCTTC. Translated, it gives CASSAGDRALRYGYTF.

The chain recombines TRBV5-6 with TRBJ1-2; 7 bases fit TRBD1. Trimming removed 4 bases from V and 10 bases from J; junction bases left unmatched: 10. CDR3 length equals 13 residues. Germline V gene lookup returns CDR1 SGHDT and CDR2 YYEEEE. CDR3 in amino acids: CASSQRTGPSYTF. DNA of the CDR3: TGTGCCAGCAGCCAAAGGACAGGCCCATCCTACACCTTC.

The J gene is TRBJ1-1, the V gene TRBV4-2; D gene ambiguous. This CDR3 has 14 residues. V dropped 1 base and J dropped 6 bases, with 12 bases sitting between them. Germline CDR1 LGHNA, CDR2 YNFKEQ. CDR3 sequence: CASSQGRGIAEAFF. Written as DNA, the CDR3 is TGTGCCAGCAGCCAAGGGCGAGGGATTGCTGAAGCTTTCTTT.

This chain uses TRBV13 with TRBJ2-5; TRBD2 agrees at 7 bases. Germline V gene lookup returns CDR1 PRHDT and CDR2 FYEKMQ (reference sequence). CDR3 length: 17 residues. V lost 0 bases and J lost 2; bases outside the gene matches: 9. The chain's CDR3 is CASSLGFPGGGQETQYF. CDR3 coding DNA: TGTGCCAGCAGCTTAGGTTTCCCGGGAGGTGGGCAAGAGACCCAGTACTTC.

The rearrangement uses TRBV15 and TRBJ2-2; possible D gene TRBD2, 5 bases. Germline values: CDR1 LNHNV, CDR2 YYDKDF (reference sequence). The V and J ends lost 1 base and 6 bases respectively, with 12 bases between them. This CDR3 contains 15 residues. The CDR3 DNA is TGTGCCACCAGCAGAGTCGGGGTTCAAGCCGGGGAGCTGTTTTTT. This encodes CATSRVGVQAGELFF.

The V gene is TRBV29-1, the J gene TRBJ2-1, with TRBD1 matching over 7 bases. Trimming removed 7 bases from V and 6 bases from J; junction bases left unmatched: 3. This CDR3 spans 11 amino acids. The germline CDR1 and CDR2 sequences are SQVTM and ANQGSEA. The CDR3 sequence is CSADRVNEQFF. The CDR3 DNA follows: TGCAGCGCTGACAGGGTCAATGAGCAGTTCTTC.

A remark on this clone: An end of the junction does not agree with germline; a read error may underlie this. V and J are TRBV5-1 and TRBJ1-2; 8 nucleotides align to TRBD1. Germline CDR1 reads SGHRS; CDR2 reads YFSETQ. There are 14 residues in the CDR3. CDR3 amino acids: CASSLRQGAGGYTF. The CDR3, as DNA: TGTGCCAGCAGCTTGCGGCAGGGGGCTGGTGGCTACACCTTC.

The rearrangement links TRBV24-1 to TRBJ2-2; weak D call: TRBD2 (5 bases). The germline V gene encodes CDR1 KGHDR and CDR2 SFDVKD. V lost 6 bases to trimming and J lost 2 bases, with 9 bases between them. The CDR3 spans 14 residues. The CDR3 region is CATSHRTNTGELFF. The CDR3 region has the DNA TGTGCCACCAGTCACCGGACTAACACCGGGGAGCTGTTTTTT.

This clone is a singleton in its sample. The CDR3 sequence is CASSPLAGGGETQYF. CDR3 DNA: TGTGCCAGCAGTCCCCTAGCGGGAGGAGGCGAGACCCAGTACTTC. V gene TRBV6-5 combines with J gene TRBJ2-5, with TRBD2 matching over 11 bases. Germline V gene lookup returns CDR1 MNHEY and CDR2 SVGAGI. CDR3 size: 15 residues. V was pared by 5 bases and J by 5 bases, with 7 bases of the junction left unmatched.

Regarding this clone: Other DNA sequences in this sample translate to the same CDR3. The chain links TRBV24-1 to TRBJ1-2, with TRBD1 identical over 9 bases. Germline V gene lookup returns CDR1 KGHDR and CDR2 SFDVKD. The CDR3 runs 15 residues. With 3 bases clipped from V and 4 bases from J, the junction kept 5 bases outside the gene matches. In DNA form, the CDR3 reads TGTGCCACCAGTGATCGCACAGGGGGCGGCTATGGCTACACCTTC. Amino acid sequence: CATSDRTGGGYGYTF.